The T cell receptor (beta chain) described here comes from a study of blood T cell repertoires in COVID-19. The germline V gene encodes CDR1 GTSNPN and CDR2 SVGIG (reference sequence). The V end lost 3 bases, the J end lost 0 bases, and 12 bases lay between the germline ends. This CDR3 is 14 amino acids long. The repertoire was sequenced with immunoSEQ multiplex PCR; TCRdb's copy has only in-frame clones and lacks some. The sample consists of some 98,000 clones, under 90% of them appearing once. The TCR comes from a human donor in a cohort sampled during active COVID-19. The sequenced sample was peripheral blood. This chain uses TRBV30 with TRBJ2-7, with D possibly being TRBD1 (5 bases). CDR3 sequence: CAWSRQYLSYEQYF. CDR3 coding DNA: TGTGCCTGGAGCCGACAGTATCTCTCCTACGAGCAGTACTTC. The variable domain in full, with the rest retrieved from reference TRBV30 and TRBJ2-7, is SQTIHQWPATLVQPVGSPLSLECTVEGTSNPNLYWYRQAAGRGLQLLFYSVGIGQISSEVPQNLSASRPQDRQFILSSKKLLLSDSGFYLCAWSRQYLSYEQYFGPGTRLTVT.